The 21 T cell receptor beta chains below were found in one sample sequenced in a study of technical replicates of blood from a handful of donors (dated by TCRdb to between 2016 and 2019). The library was prepared using the immunoSEQ multiplex PCR assay. Entries here come from immuneACCESS through TCRdb and include only in-frame sequences with V and J called. Some clones fail to appear in such tables; in the studies checked, an unresolved V gene covers under half of the shortfall, and the cause of the remainder is unknown. Within this sample are fewer than 65,000 clones, with just under 90% of them counted one time only. More than 4% of the sample is taken by the ten largest. The sequencing sample was made of PBMCs. The receptors stem from a human donor in good health. Some clones in this sample may be carry-over from other donors' samples.

The chain employs TRBV5-1 and TRBJ2-5; D is undetermined. Trimming cost V 5 bases and J 4 bases, with 12 bases left between them. This CDR3 spans 13 amino acids. Germline V lookup: CDR1 SGHRS, CDR2 YFSETQ. The DNA of the CDR3 is TGCGCCAGCAGATCCACCGGGTCAGAGACCCAGTACTTC. This sequence encodes CASRSTGSETQYF.

The genes are TRBV6-1 and TRBJ2-3; a possible D gene is TRBD2 (6 bases). This CDR3 is built from 15 residues. Trimming took off 9 bases at V and 3 bases at J, with 19 bases between the two ends. CDR1 is MNHNS, CDR2 SASEGT, per germline. The CDR3 coding sequence is TGTGCCAGTCCGAGGCCGGGGGAGATGACAGATACGCAGTATTTT. Protein: CASPRPGEMTDTQYF.

This chain joins TRBV5-1 and TRBJ2-7; the D gene is possibly TRBD1 (5 bases). Per the germline V gene, CDR1 is SGHRS and CDR2 is YFSETQ. The CDR3 length is 13 residues. V was clipped by 4 bases and J by 7 bases, with 15 bases between them. The CDR3 spells CASSSDSTLEQYF. CDR3 in DNA: TGCGCCAGCAGCAGCGACAGCACCCTGGAGCAGTACTTC.

J is TRBJ2-1 and V is TRBV7-6; 7 bases match TRBD2. The germline V gene encodes CDR1 SGHVS and CDR2 FNYEAQ. Losses at the gene ends were 5 bases for V and 4 bases for J; bases not matched to a gene: 11. CDR3 size: 16 residues. In DNA form, the CDR3 reads TGTGCCAGCAGCCTCTCTAGGCTAGCGGCTTACAATGAGCAGTTCTTC. It translates to CASSLSRLAAYNEQFF.

This chain connects TRBV4-1 to TRBJ2-3; unclear D gene. The CDR3 extends over 15 amino acids. Germline CDR1 and CDR2: MGHRA and YSYEKL. The V gene lost 2 bases and the J gene lost 0 bases, with 9 bases spanning the gap. This CDR3 is CASSQWRQSTDTQYF. CDR3 nucleotides: TGCGCCAGCAGCCAATGGCGGCAAAGCACAGATACGCAGTATTTT.

The rearrangement links TRBV7-3 to TRBJ2-2; TRBD2 is a possible D gene (6 bases). V was trimmed by 5 bases and J by 2 bases, leaving 15 bases between them. This CDR3 comprises 16 residues. Germline V lookup: CDR1 SGHTA, CDR2 FQGTGA. The CDR3 DNA is TGTGCCAGCAGCCCCCCGGGCGGGGTAAACACCGGGGAGCTGTTTTTT. Encoded protein: CASSPPGGVNTGELFF.

V usage is TRBV7-2 and J usage is TRBJ2-7, with 9 bases identical to TRBD2. The germline V gene has CDR1 SGHTA and CDR2 FQGNSA. The J segment lost 6 bases and the V segment lost 4 bases, leaving 13 bases of the junction unmatched. The CDR3 is 16 residues long. CDR3 amino acids: CASSSSAGGPGSEQYF. CDR3 DNA sequence: TGTGCCAGCAGCTCGTCGGCGGGAGGGCCGGGGAGCGAGCAGTACTTC.

J is TRBJ1-1 and V is TRBV29-1, with a possible D match to TRBD1 (5 bases). Germline CDR1 is SQVTM and CDR2 is ANQGSEA. CDR3 length: 13 residues. Trimming removed 4 bases at V and 5 bases at J, with 14 bases between. In DNA, the CDR3 is TGCAGCGTTGTCCCCAGGGTAGGTACTGAAGCTTTCTTT. It is translated as CSVVPRVGTEAFF.

This chain links TRBV4-2 with TRBJ1-3; weak D call: TRBD1 (5 bases). The germline CDR1 and CDR2 sequences are LGHNA and YNFKEQ. V lost 0 bases to trimming and J lost 2 bases, with 8 bases between them. This CDR3 spans 15 amino acids. The CDR3 region is CASSQDSRAGNTIYF. The CDR3 bases are TGTGCCAGCAGCCAAGATTCCAGGGCTGGAAACACCATATATTTT.

The DNA for the CDR3 is TGTGCCAGCAGTCTAGCGGGACCGCACACCGGGGAGCTGTTTTTT. It specifies CASSLAGPHTGELFF. J is TRBJ2-2 and V is TRBV6-5, with 9 bases identical to TRBD2. The V and J ends lost 5 bases and 3 bases, in that order; junction bases with no gene match: 4. This CDR3 is built from 15 residues. Germline assignment: CDR1 MNHEY and CDR2 SVGAGI.

The V and J genes are TRBV6-1 and TRBJ2-7; no reliable D call. V was clipped by 3 bases and J by 3 bases, with 9 bases between them. The CDR3 contains 13 residues. Germline V CDR1 and CDR2: MNHNS, SASEGT. The CDR3 sequence is CASSDLHGYEQYF. In DNA, the CDR3 is TGTGCCAGCAGTGACTTACATGGCTACGAGCAGTACTTC.

J is TRBJ2-2 and V is TRBV7-6; 8 positions match TRBD2. This CDR3 spans 14 amino acids. J lost 6 bases, V lost 6 bases, and 6 bases had no gene match. Germline CDR1 and CDR2: SGHVS and FNYEAQ. The CDR3 region has the DNA TGTGCCAGCAGGCGGGGGGCTGGGGCCGGGGAGCTGTTTTTT. This sequence encodes CASRRGAGAGELFF.

V and J are TRBV7-8 and TRBJ1-1; D not certain. V was clipped by 1 base and J by 5 bases, with 11 bases between them. This CDR3 comprises 14 residues. The germline CDR1 and CDR2 sequences are SGHVS and FQNEAQ. CDR3 amino acids: CASSLDGSGTEAFF. In DNA form, the CDR3 reads TGTGCCAGCAGCTTAGATGGGAGCGGGACTGAAGCTTTCTTT.

J is TRBJ2-6 and V is TRBV30; a possible D gene is TRBD2 (5 bases). Germline loops: CDR1 GTSNPN, CDR2 SVGIG (reference sequence). The CDR3 contains 15 residues. With 4 bases removed from V and 4 bases from J, the gap between germline ends came to 14 bases. CDR3 DNA: TGTGCCTGGACCGCTTCGGGGAGAGGGGCCAACGTCCTGACTTTC. This codes for CAWTASGRGANVLTF.

J is TRBJ1-1 and V is TRBV27; possible D gene TRBD1, 6 bases. This CDR3 is built from 14 residues. Germline V gene lookup returns CDR1 MNHEY and CDR2 SMNVEV (reference sequence). Between the trimmed V and J ends, which lost 5 bases and 2 bases, there was a span of 12 bases. CDR3 in amino acids: CASSPWTANTEAFF. The CDR3 bases are TGTGCCAGCAGTCCCTGGACAGCCAACACTGAAGCTTTCTTT.

The rearrangement uses TRBV5-1 and TRBJ2-2, with 7 bases lining up with TRBD1. With V trimmed by 6 bases and J by 6 bases, 11 bases remained unmatched. The germline V gene encodes CDR1 SGHRS and CDR2 YFSETQ. The CDR3 spans 15 residues. This CDR3 reads CASKVERGLPGELFF. The CDR3 DNA reads as TGCGCCAGCAAAGTGGAGAGGGGGCTCCCCGGGGAGCTGTTTTTT. Full variable domain (outside the CDR3, taken from reference TRBV5-1 and TRBJ2-2): KAGVTQTPRYLIKTRGQQVTLSCSPISGHRSVSWYQQTPGQGLQFLFEYFSETQRNKGNFPGRFSGRQFSNSRSEMNVSTLELGDSALYLCASKVERGLPGELFFGEGSRLTVL.

The chain has TRBV9 and TRBJ2-1, with TRBD2 identical over 11 bases. CDR1 is SGDLS and CDR2 is YYNGEE in the germline V gene. The V gene end was trimmed by 3 bases and the J gene end by 2 bases; junction bases not matched to a gene: 10. The CDR3 length is 18 residues. This chain's CDR3 is CASSGGGSGRGTYNEQFF. As DNA, the CDR3 is TGTGCCAGCAGCGGAGGAGGTAGCGGGAGGGGGACCTACAATGAGCAGTTCTTC.

J is TRBJ2-7 and V is TRBV5-6; possible D gene TRBD2, 5 bases. The CDR3 is 12 residues long. V lost 3 bases and J lost 3, with 7 bases in between. CDR1 is SGHDT, CDR2 YYEEEE, per germline. As DNA, the CDR3 is TGTGCCAGCAGCTCGGGGTACTACGAGCAGTACTTC. Its translation: CASSSGYYEQYF.

The CDR3 region has the DNA TGTGCCAGCAGCTTAAGGACTAGCGGGGGATATAACTACGAGCAGTACTTC. Translated, it gives CASSLRTSGGYNYEQYF. The J gene is TRBJ2-7, the V gene TRBV7-9, with 13 bases lining up with TRBD2. Germline V lookup: CDR1 SEHNR, CDR2 FQNEAQ (reference sequence). The CDR3 is made up of 17 amino acids. V lost 2 bases, J lost 3 bases, and 7 bases stayed unmatched. Full variable domain (missing parts from reference TRBV7-9 and TRBJ2-7): DTGVSQNPRHKITKRGQNVTFRCDPISEHNRLYWYRQTLGQGPEFLTYFQNEAQLEKSRLLSDRFSAERPKGSFSTLEIQRTEQGDSAMYLCASSLRTSGGYNYEQYFGPGTRLTVT.

The chain uses TRBV7-3 and TRBJ2-2; D may be TRBD1 (6 bases). Per the germline V gene, CDR1 is SGHTA and CDR2 is FQGTGA. Trimming left V 5 bases short and J 5 bases short, with 12 bases between. The CDR3 is 14 amino acids. The CDR3, as DNA: TGTGCCAGCAGCGTTTCACAGGGAACCGGGGAGCTGTTTTTT. Translated: CASSVSQGTGELFF.

V usage is TRBV7-2 and J usage is TRBJ1-6; D remains unclear. Germline CDR1 is SGHTA and CDR2 is FQGNSA. V was clipped by 7 bases and J by 0 bases, with 10 bases between them. CDR3 length: 15 amino acids. CDR3 protein: CASKEHSSYNSPLHF. The CDR3 region has the DNA TGTGCCAGCAAGGAGCATAGCTCCTATAATTCACCCCTCCACTTT.